This TCR beta chain was sequenced during a study of blood T cell repertoires in COVID-19. Sequencing was performed with immunoSEQ multiplex PCR; in TCRdb, only in-frame clones are kept and a portion is missing. The profile covers roughly 500,000 clones, with 70% to 90% appearing a single time and under 9.5% taken by the ten largest. The CDR3 runs to 15 residues. V was pared by 2 bases and J by 6 bases, with 7 bases of the junction left unmatched. Germline CDR1 is MNHNS and CDR2 is SASEGT. Sequenced material: PBMCs or T cells enriched from blood (not recorded which). V and J are TRBV6-1 and TRBJ2-3; TRBD2 aligns across 8 bases. The receptor was derived from a woman aged 60-75 years who had recovered from COVID-19. The DNA for the CDR3 is TGTGCCAGCAGTGAATCCGGACTAGCATTGGATACGCAGTATTTT. It specifies CASSESGLALDTQYF.